This TCR beta chain was recorded in a study of early T cells in non-severe SARS-CoV-2 infection. TCRdb ran MiXCR on the 5' RACE reads and lists one entry per CDR3 protein. The table has about 80,000 distinct CDR3 sequences, approximately 5% seen once. The junction had 10 bases not matched to a gene; V was cut back by 1 base and J by 5 bases. CDR3 size: 16 residues. The chain joins TRBV12-3 or TRBV12-4 to TRBJ2-7, with 8 positions matching TRBD1. The specimen comprised whole blood, sampled at baseline. This sequence originates from an adult who was a healthcare worker with PCR-confirmed SARS-CoV-2 infection or an uninfected control (not recorded which). The CDR3 loop reads CASSLGNRGTVDEQYF. The DNA for the CDR3 is TGTGCCAGCAGTTTAGGGAACAGGGGGACTGTCGACGAGCAGTACTTC.